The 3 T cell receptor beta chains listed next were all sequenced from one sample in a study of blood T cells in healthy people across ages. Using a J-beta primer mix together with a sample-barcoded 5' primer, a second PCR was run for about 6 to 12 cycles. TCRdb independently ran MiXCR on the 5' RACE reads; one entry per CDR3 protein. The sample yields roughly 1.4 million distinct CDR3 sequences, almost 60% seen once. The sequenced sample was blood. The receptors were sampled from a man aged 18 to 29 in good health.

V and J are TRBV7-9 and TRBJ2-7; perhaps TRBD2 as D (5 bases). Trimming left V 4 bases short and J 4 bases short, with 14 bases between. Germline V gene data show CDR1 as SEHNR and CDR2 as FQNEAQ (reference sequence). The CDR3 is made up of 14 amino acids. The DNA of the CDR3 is TGTGCCAGCAGCTCCGTCGAGTGGAGGTACGAGCAGTACTTC. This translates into CASSSVEWRYEQYF.

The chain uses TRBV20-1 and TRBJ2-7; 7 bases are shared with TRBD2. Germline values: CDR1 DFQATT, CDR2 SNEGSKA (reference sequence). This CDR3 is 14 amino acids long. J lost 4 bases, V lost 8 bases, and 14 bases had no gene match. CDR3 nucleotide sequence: TGCAGTCCGTCGCGGGGGAGTAAGCTTTACGAGCAGTACTTC. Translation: CSPSRGSKLYEQYF.

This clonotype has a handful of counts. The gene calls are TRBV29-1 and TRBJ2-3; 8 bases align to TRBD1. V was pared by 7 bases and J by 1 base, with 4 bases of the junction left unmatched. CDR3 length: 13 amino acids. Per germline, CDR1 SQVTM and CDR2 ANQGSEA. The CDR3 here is CSATGDGTDTQYF. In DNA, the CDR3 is TGCAGCGCGACAGGGGACGGCACAGATACGCAGTATTTT.